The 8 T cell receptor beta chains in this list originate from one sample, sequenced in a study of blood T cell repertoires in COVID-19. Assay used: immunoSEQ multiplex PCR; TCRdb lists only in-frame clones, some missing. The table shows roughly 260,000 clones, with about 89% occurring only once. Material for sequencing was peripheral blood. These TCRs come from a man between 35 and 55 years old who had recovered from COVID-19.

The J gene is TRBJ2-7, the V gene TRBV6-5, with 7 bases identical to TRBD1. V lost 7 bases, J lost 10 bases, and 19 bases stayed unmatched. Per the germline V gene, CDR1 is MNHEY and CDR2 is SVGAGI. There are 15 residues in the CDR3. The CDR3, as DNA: TGTGCCAGCACCCAGTCGACAGGGCCCACTCGGAACCAGTACTTC. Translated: CASTQSTGPTRNQYF.

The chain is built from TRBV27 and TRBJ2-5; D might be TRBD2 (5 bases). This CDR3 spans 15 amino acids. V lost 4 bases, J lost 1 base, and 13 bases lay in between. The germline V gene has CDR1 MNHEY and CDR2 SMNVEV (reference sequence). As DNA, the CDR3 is TGTGCCAGCAGTTCCCTGGGCAGCGGCCAAGAGACCCAGTACTTC. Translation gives CASSSLGSGQETQYF.

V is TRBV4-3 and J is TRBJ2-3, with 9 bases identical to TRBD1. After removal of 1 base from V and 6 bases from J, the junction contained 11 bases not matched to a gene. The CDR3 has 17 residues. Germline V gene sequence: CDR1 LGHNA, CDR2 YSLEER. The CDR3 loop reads CASSQGISGQGLDTQYF. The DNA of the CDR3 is TGCGCCAGCAGCCAAGGTATCTCCGGACAGGGGCTTGATACGCAGTATTTT.

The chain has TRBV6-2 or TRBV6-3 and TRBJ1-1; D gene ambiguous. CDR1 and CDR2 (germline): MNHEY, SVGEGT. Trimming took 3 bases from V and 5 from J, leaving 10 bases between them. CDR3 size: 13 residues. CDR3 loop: CASSYQARTEAFF. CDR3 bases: TGTGCCAGCAGTTATCAGGCGAGAACTGAAGCTTTCTTT.

The CDR3 loop is CASSDLYRGWFF. As DNA, the CDR3 is TGTGCCAGCAGTGACCTGTACCGAGGGTGGTTCTTT. The V gene is TRBV6-1, the J gene TRBJ1-1; D remains unclear. CDR3 length: 12 amino acids. The germline CDR1 and CDR2 sequences are MNHNS and SASEGT. V was pared by 3 bases and J by 14 bases, with 16 bases between.

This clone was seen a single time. CDR3 sequence (DNA): TGTGCCAGTAGCGGGTCCGCCGGGGGAAATGAGCAGTTCTTC. Its translation: CASSGSAGGNEQFF. The rearrangement uses TRBV19 and TRBJ2-1; maybe TRBD2 (6 bases). Germline V gene lookup returns CDR1 LNHDA and CDR2 SQIVND (reference sequence). This CDR3 is built from 14 residues. Deletions cut 6 bases from V and 7 bases from J, with 16 bases between.

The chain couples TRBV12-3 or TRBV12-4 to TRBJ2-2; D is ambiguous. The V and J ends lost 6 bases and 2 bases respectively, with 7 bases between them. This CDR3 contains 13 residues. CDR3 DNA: TGTGCCAGCAGACGGTCCAACACCGGGGAGCTGTTTTTT. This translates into CASRRSNTGELFF.

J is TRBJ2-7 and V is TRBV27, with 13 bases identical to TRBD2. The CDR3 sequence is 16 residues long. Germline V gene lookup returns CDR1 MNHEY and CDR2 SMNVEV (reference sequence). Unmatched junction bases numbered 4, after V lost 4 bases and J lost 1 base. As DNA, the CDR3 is TGTGCCAGCAGTTCCACTAGCGGGAGGGTGTCCTACGAGCAGTACTTC. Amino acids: CASSSTSGRVSYEQYF.